This T cell receptor (beta chain) is from a study of shared clonotypes between healthy human individuals. Sequencing was performed with immunoSEQ multiplex PCR; in TCRdb, only in-frame clones are kept and a portion is missing. The repertoire holds roughly 500,000 clones, with around 96% as singletons. This receptor was taken from a woman aged 25 to 39 in good health. The sample was naive CD4+ T cells sorted from blood. Subset of the sample: CD45RA+ positively selected.

In nucleotides, the CDR3 is TGTGCCAGTAGTATATCCCGGGGGTACGAGCAGTACTTC. It yields the protein CASSISRGYEQYF. This rearrangement joins TRBV19 to TRBJ2-5; the D gene is possibly TRBD2 (6 bases). The J call may not be correct, given that the DNA end is closer to TRBJ2-7. The CDR3 runs to 13 residues. Germline V lookup: CDR1 LNHDA, CDR2 SQIVND (reference sequence).